Many counts were recorded for the clone carrying this T cell receptor (beta chain). No antigen is known for it. There were TCR beta CDR3 regions amplified from RNA transcripts. HTBI primers were used for first-round RT-PCR of the TCR CDR3. TCRdb passed the multiplex PCR reads through MiXCR, listing each CDR3 protein once. The table has a few hundred thousand distinct CDR3 sequences, roughly 13% seen once; the top ten hold 9.2%. Stable Graves' hyperthyroidism denoted no ophthalmopathy progression over 18 months. PBMCs came from 8.5 to 10 ml fresh peripheral blood. The data stem from a study of T cells in Graves' hyperthyroidism and ophthalmopathy. Trimming removed 2 bases at V and 2 bases at J, with 10 bases between. The CDR3 runs to 14 residues. The germline V gene has CDR1 MNHEY and CDR2 SMNVEV (reference sequence). Findings and limits, study-wide: Also found in blood were most expanded thyroid clonotypes above 0.001.

V and J are TRBV27 and TRBJ2-7; no firm D call. The TCR originated in a woman between 18 and 30 years old with Graves' hyperthyroidism. Sequencing was performed on blood. In nucleotides, the CDR3 is TGTGCCAGCAGTTTACGGTCCAGGCCCTACGAGCAGTACTTC. It is translated as CASSLRSRPYEQYF.